These T cell receptor beta chains were read from a single sample in a study of T cell responses to AZD1222 COVID-19 vaccine. Clones were sequenced by immunoSEQ multiplex PCR, and TCRdb holds only the in-frame ones, with some missing. The sample shows under 150,000 clones, over 75% of them seen only once. This specimen was peripheral blood, taken on day 0 of MenACWY control vaccination. These TCRs come from an adult in good health. Both conserved end residues are trimmed from each CDR3. The D gene is left open where the match is weak.

d_gene: TRBD2
v_gene: TRBV5-1
j_gene: TRBJ2-1
CDR3aa: ASRLAGRGEQF

d_gene: -
v_gene: TRBV12-3/TRBV12-4
j_gene: TRBJ1-1
CDR3aa: ASSYGTEAF

d_gene: -
v_gene: TRBV5-1
j_gene: TRBJ1-3
CDR3aa: ASSLVGPQYGNTIY

d_gene: -
v_gene: TRBV5-4
j_gene: TRBJ2-2
CDR3aa: ASSRPPPRTGELF

d_gene: TRBD2
v_gene: TRBV30
j_gene: TRBJ2-7
CDR3aa: AWSALTSGKGEQY

d_gene: -
v_gene: TRBV27
j_gene: TRBJ1-4
CDR3aa: ASSPRGAWEKLF

d_gene: TRBD2
v_gene: TRBV28
j_gene: TRBJ2-7
CDR3aa: ASSPGTSLYEQY

d_gene: TRBD1
v_gene: TRBV30
j_gene: TRBJ2-7
CDR3aa: AWGTALSEQY

d_gene: -
v_gene: TRBV6-5
j_gene: TRBJ1-2
CDR3aa: ASTQRGAGGYT

d_gene: -
v_gene: TRBV30
j_gene: TRBJ2-7
CDR3aa: AWRRPSVSEQY

d_gene: TRBD1
v_gene: TRBV5-1
j_gene: TRBJ2-1
CDR3aa: ASSLDGQGWNEQF

d_gene: TRBD1
v_gene: TRBV12-3/TRBV12-4
j_gene: TRBJ1-4
CDR3aa: ASKEGAIEKLF

d_gene: TRBD1
v_gene: TRBV9
j_gene: TRBJ1-5
CDR3aa: ASSPSGGAGQPQH

d_gene: TRBD1
v_gene: TRBV5-4
j_gene: TRBJ2-7
CDR3aa: ASRRAGQGSSYEQY

d_gene: TRBD1
v_gene: TRBV29-1
j_gene: TRBJ1-2
CDR3aa: SVRTGPNYGYT

d_gene: -
v_gene: TRBV9
j_gene: TRBJ1-2
CDR3aa: ASSVEGEMWGGGYGYT